This T cell receptor beta chain was captured by sequencing in a study of T cell changes during pregnancy in multiple sclerosis. In germline, CDR1 is SNHLY, CDR2 FYNNEI. The length of the CDR3 is 16 residues. Trimming took 1 base from V and 0 from J, leaving 10 bases between them. Here immunoSEQ multiplex PCR was the method, and the copy in TCRdb shows in-frame clones only, minus some. The table has over 35,000 clones, 90% to 95% seen once. The specimen comprised peripheral blood, sampled before pregnancy. The clonotype originates from a female donor with multiple sclerosis, enrolled in a pregnancy study. This chain connects TRBV2 to TRBJ1-3; D uncertain. The CDR3 sequence: CASSEVQGSSGNTIYF. The CDR3 DNA is TGTGCCAGCAGTGAAGTTCAAGGGAGCTCTGGAAACACCATATATTTT.